The 6 T cell receptor beta chains below were found in one sample sequenced in a study of graft-versus-host responses after intestinal transplantation. Some clones are missing from TCRdb's copy, which holds only in-frame ones; the method was immunoSEQ multiplex PCR. Here the sample spans about 16,000 clones, roughly 80% being singletons. Intraepithelial plus lamina propria lymphocytes were released by processing graft tissue. The sample consisted of ileum tissue, taken about 19 months after intestinal transplantation. The receptors come from a human patient who received an intestinal transplant, so some T cells may come from the graft donor.

This clone appeared a single time. The chain is built from TRBV23-1 and TRBJ2-1; D may be TRBD2 (5 bases). TRBV23-1 is sorted into the ORF group, with uncertain function. The CDR3 is 9 amino acids. The ends were cut back, 9 bases at V and 12 bases at J, with 9 bases in the middle. The DNA of the CDR3 is TGCGCCAGAGGAGGAGGGCAGTTCTTC. This translates into CARGGGQFF.

For the CDR3, the DNA is TGCGCCAGCAGCGTCGGACAGGCTGGTGAGCAGTTCTTC. The encoded protein is CASSVGQAGEQFF. The chain is built from TRBV5-1 and TRBJ2-1, with 7 nucleotides matching TRBD1. V shed 4 bases, J shed 9 bases, and the junction held 7 bases outside the gene matches. CDR1 is SGHRS, CDR2 YFSETQ, per germline. The CDR3 runs to 13 residues.

The chain uses TRBV18 and TRBJ2-5, with 9 bases lining up with TRBD2. In germline, CDR1 is KGHSH, CDR2 LQKENI. This CDR3 has 15 residues. V was clipped by 3 bases and J by 2 bases; unmatched bases: 4. DNA of the CDR3: TGTGCCAGCTCACCGACTAGCGGTCTACAAGAGACCCAGTACTTC. Its translation is CASSPTSGLQETQYF.

The rearrangement joins TRBV6-4 to TRBJ2-7; D is uncertain. Looked up from germline, CDR1 is MRHNA and CDR2 is SNTAGT. This CDR3 region has 9 residues. Between the trimmed V and J ends, which lost 11 bases and 5 bases, there was a span of 7 bases. The CDR3 sequence is CAPDNEQYF. The DNA for the CDR3 is TGTGCCCCCGATAACGAGCAGTACTTC.

V usage is TRBV10-3 and J usage is TRBJ1-1; D is perhaps TRBD1 (6 bases). Germline CDR1 and CDR2: ENHRY and SYGVKD. The V end lost 2 bases, the J end lost 8 bases, and 12 bases lay between the germline ends. The CDR3 extends over 13 amino acids. The chain's CDR3 is CAISEPAQGEAFF. The CDR3 nucleotides are TGTGCCATCAGTGAGCCGGCACAGGGCGAAGCTTTCTTT.

This clone has more than one count but fewer than ten. The V call is TRBV11-2, the J call TRBJ2-5, with D uncertain. Germline CDR1 SGHAT, CDR2 FQNNGV. The CDR3 covers 15 residues. The V and J ends lost 1 base and 6 bases respectively, with 15 bases between them. CDR3 amino acids: CASSLGPRTMKTQYF. As DNA, the CDR3 is TGTGCCAGCAGCTTAGGCCCTAGGACGATGAAGACCCAGTACTTC.